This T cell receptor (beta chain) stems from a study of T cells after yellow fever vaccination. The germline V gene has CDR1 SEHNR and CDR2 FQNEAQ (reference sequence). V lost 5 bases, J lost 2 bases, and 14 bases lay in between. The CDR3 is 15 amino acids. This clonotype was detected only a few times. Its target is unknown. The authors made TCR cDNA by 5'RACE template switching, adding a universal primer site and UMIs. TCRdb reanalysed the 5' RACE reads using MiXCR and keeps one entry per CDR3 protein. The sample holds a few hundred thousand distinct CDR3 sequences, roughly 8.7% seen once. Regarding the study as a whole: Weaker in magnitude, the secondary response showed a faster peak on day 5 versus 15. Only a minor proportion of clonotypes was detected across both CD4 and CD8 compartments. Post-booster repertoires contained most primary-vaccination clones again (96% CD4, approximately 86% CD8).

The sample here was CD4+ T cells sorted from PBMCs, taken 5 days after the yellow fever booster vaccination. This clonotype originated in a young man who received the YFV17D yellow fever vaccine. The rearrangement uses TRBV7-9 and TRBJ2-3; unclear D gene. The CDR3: CASSHEAYLTDTQYF. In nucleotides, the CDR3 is TGTGCCAGCAGCCACGAGGCCTACCTCACAGATACGCAGTATTTT.